These T cell receptor beta chains were read from a single sample in a study of OX40 agonist ivuxolimab in advanced cancers. Here immunoSEQ multiplex PCR was the method, and the copy in TCRdb shows in-frame clones only, minus some. The repertoire has more than 40,000 clones, 84% of them found once; the top ten carry roughly a quarter. Specimen: CD4+ or CD8+ T cells sorted from blood, collected in a trial of the OX40 agonist ivuxolimab. These receptor sequences come from an adult with an advanced solid tumor such as melanoma, head and neck, liver or kidney cancer. CDR3s include the opening cysteine and the closing phenylalanine or tryptophan. Fields, in order: V gene, J gene, clone size, D gene, CDR3 protein, CDR3 DNA. A D gene is named only where the DNA matches it firmly. A clone size is listed for some rows: how often the clone was seen (once, few, many), or a class if it is expanded.

TRBV27,TRBJ2-3,.,.,CASSLLGATQYF,TGTGCCAGCAGTTTATTGGGGGCTACGCAGTATTTT
TRBV30,TRBJ2-7,.,.,CAWSVTPGTSVYEQYF,TGTGCCTGGAGTGTCACTCCCGGGACATCGGTCTACGAGCAGTACTTC
TRBV6-6,TRBJ1-2,.,TRBD1,CASSYRTGANGYTF,TGTGCCAGCAGTTACCGGACAGGGGCCAATGGCTACACCTTC
TRBV6-6,TRBJ2-2,.,TRBD1,CASLGQTFTGELFF,TGTGCCAGCTTGGGACAGACTTTCACCGGGGAGCTGTTTTTT
TRBV6-5,TRBJ2-7,.,.,CASSLTGWREQYF,TGTGCCAGCAGTTTAACAGGGTGGCGGGAGCAGTACTTC
TRBV14,TRBJ2-2,.,.,CASSPPRGRDAGELFF,TGTGCCAGCAGCCCCCCCAGGGGAAGGGATGCCGGGGAGCTGTTTTTT
TRBV19,TRBJ2-5,.,TRBD1,CASSTHPGQQETQYF,TGTGCCAGTAGTACACACCCGGGACAGCAAGAGACCCAGTACTTC
TRBV27,TRBJ2-7,.,.,CASSILSDSSYEQYF,TGTGCCAGCAGTATCCTCTCCGACTCCTCCTACGAGCAGTACTTC
TRBV19,TRBJ2-7,.,.,CASSMWGNEQYF,TGTGCCAGTAGTATGTGGGGGAACGAGCAGTACTTC
TRBV30,TRBJ1-1,.,.,CAWSPGDPTEAFF,TGTGCCTGGAGTCCGGGGGACCCCACTGAAGCTTTCTTT
TRBV19,TRBJ2-2,.,.,CASSIAAGNTGELFF,TGTGCCAGTAGTATAGCGGCAGGCAACACCGGGGAGCTGTTTTTT
TRBV16,TRBJ1-3,.,.,CASSQSREGTARAFGNTIYF,TGTGCCAGCAGCCAATCACGCGAGGGGACCGCCAGGGCATTTGGAAACACCATATATTTT
TRBV7-9,TRBJ2-1,.,.,CASSSAGASYNEQFF,TGTGCCAGCAGCTCCGCCGGGGCTTCCTACAATGAGCAGTTCTTC
TRBV5-1,TRBJ2-7,.,TRBD2,CASSLAAGGPDEQYF,TGCGCCAGCAGCTTGGCCGCGGGAGGGCCGGACGAGCAGTACTTC
TRBV29-1,TRBJ2-1,once,.,CSVQGGTYNEQFF,TGCAGCGTCCAGGGGGGTACCTACAATGAGCAGTTCTTC
TRBV5-1,TRBJ2-7,.,TRBD2,CASSLEASGAYEQYF,TGCGCCAGCAGCTTGGAAGCTAGCGGGGCCTACGAGCAGTACTTC
TRBV5-1,TRBJ2-7,few,TRBD1,CASSLWTGDEQYF,TGCGCCAGCAGCTTGTGGACAGGGGACGAGCAGTACTTC
TRBV7-2,TRBJ2-7,.,.,CASSPSVVGLLDEQYF,TGTGCCAGCAGCCCTAGTGTCGTTGGTCTGCTCGACGAGCAGTACTTC
TRBV4-2,TRBJ2-7,.,TRBD2,CASSPTLAGGLYEQYF,TGTGCCAGCAGCCCAACCCTAGCGGGGGGCCTCTACGAGCAGTACTTC
TRBV27,TRBJ2-7,.,TRBD2,CASSPQLFRIAGGAYEQYF,TGTGCCAGCAGTCCACAACTTTTCCGGATAGCGGGAGGGGCCTACGAGCAGTACTTC
TRBV9,TRBJ2-7,.,.,CASSVGGRTEQYF,TGTGCCAGCAGCGTAGGTGGGCGGACCGAGCAGTACTTC
TRBV9,TRBJ2-3,.,TRBD1,CASSPRTGTGFTDTQYF,TGTGCCAGCAGCCCACGGACAGGAACGGGTTTCACAGATACGCAGTATTTT
TRBV28,TRBJ2-5,.,.,CATKRAKFQETQYF,TGTGCCACCAAGCGGGCTAAGTTCCAAGAGACCCAGTACTTC
TRBV27,TRBJ2-1,.,.,CASSFLNNEQFF,TGTGCCAGCAGTTTCTTAAACAATGAGCAGTTCTTC
TRBV27,TRBJ1-2,.,.,CASSFLGVDYGYTF,TGTGCCAGCAGTTTTTTAGGGGTCGACTATGGCTACACCTTC
TRBV6-4,TRBJ1-2,.,.,CASSGGGGYTF,TGTGCCAGCAGTGGGGGCGGTGGCTACACCTTC
TRBV27,TRBJ2-3,once,.,CASKPTSTDTQYF,TGTGCCAGCAAACCGACAAGCACAGATACGCAGTATTTT
TRBV4-1,TRBJ2-3,.,TRBD2,CASSQSGGPSTDTQYF,TGCGCCAGCAGCCAAAGCGGGGGGCCTAGCACAGATACGCAGTATTTT
TRBV5-1,TRBJ1-1,.,TRBD1,CASSPWDRGNTEAFF,TGCGCCAGCAGCCCCTGGGACAGGGGAAACACTGAAGCTTTCTTT
TRBV19,TRBJ2-7,.,TRBD1,CATGTGAFYEQYF,TGTGCCACCGGGACAGGGGCTTTCTACGAGCAGTACTTC
TRBV27,TRBJ1-2,.,.,CASRVGGGVAYGYTF,TGTGCCAGCAGGGTCGGTGGGGGGGTGGCGTATGGCTACACCTTC
TRBV5-6,TRBJ1-1,.,.,CASSSGPAGPEAFF,TGTGCCAGCAGCTCGGGACCGGCGGGCCCTGAAGCTTTCTTT
TRBV6-4,TRBJ2-1,.,.,CASSGKEGEQFF,TGTGCCAGCAGTGGGAAGGAGGGTGAGCAGTTCTTC
TRBV11-3,TRBJ2-5,.,TRBD2,CASSFPLGGGYF,TGTGCCAGCAGCTTCCCCTTGGGCGGGGGGTACTTC
TRBV30,TRBJ2-1,.,TRBD2,CAWDVGGGPNNEQFF,TGTGCCTGGGATGTTGGCGGGGGACCGAACAATGAGCAGTTCTTC
TRBV15,TRBJ1-4,.,TRBD1,CATSRDFVQGGTATNEKLFF,TGTGCCACCAGCAGAGATTTCGTACAGGGGGGAACGGCAACTAATGAAAAACTGTTTTTT
TRBV2,TRBJ1-5,many,TRBD1,CASSATGPSNQPQHF,TGTGCCAGCAGTGCGACAGGGCCCAGCAATCAGCCCCAGCATTTT
TRBV7-2,TRBJ2-5,.,.,CASSLGIGGAETQYF,TGTGCCAGCAGCTTAGGGATTGGGGGGGCTGAGACCCAGTACTTC
TRBV14,TRBJ2-5,once,.,CASSHWGGETQYF,TGTGCCAGCAGCCATTGGGGTGGGGAGACCCAGTACTTC
TRBV28,TRBJ2-3,.,.,CASSLRASPITDTQYF,TGTGCCAGCAGTTTACGGGCTAGCCCAATCACAGATACGCAGTATTTT
TRBV27,TRBJ2-7,.,.,CVTTDNLSYEQYF,TGTGTAACGACCGACAACCTCTCCTACGAGCAGTACTTC
TRBV29-1,TRBJ1-1,.,.,CSVWGGNTEAFF,TGCAGCGTTTGGGGGGGGAACACTGAAGCTTTCTTT
TRBV7-2,TRBJ2-7,.,TRBD2,CASSLHHGLAGGLYEQYF,TGTGCCAGCAGCTTACACCACGGACTAGCGGGGGGGCTGTACGAGCAGTACTTC
TRBV11-2,TRBJ2-5,.,.,CASSLGGLLARETQYF,TGTGCCAGCAGCCTCGGCGGATTACTAGCAAGAGAGACCCAGTACTTC
TRBV30,TRBJ2-1,.,.,CAWSGTVNEQFF,TGTGCCTGGAGCGGAACAGTTAATGAGCAGTTCTTC
TRBV19,TRBJ2-5,once,TRBD1,CATADRGLQETQYF,TGTGCCACCGCGGACAGGGGCTTGCAAGAGACCCAGTACTTC
TRBV19,TRBJ2-6,.,.,CASSIDLPGANVLTF,TGTGCCAGTAGTATTGACCTACCTGGGGCCAACGTCCTGACTTTC
TRBV27,TRBJ2-7,once,.,CASSLDSYEQYF,TGTGCCAGCAGTTTGGACAGTTACGAGCAGTACTTC
TRBV7-9,TRBJ2-7,few,TRBD2,CASSWTSGRAHEQYF,TGTGCCAGCAGCTGGACTAGCGGGAGAGCCCACGAGCAGTACTTC
TRBV27,TRBJ2-1,.,TRBD2,CASSQGTSGRQGRFF,TGTGCCAGCAGTCAAGGGACTAGCGGGAGGCAAGGGCGGTTCTTC
TRBV5-8,TRBJ1-1,once,.,CASSLAEGYTEAFF,TGTGCCAGCAGCTTGGCCGAGGGATACACTGAAGCTTTCTTT
TRBV4-1,TRBJ2-6,.,.,CASSQEGYQGFGANVLTF,TGCGCCAGCAGCCAAGAGGGGTATCAGGGGTTCGGGGCCAACGTCCTGACTTTC
TRBV2,TRBJ1-2,once,.,CASSLGGYTF,TGTGCCAGCAGTCTCGGGGGCTACACCTTC
TRBV25-1,TRBJ1-2,.,.,CASSEIGVRANYGYTF,TGTGCCAGCAGTGAAATCGGTGTCAGAGCTAACTATGGCTACACCTTC
TRBV6-1,TRBJ2-5,.,TRBD2,CASSEALRGGGDQQETQYF,TGTGCCAGCAGTGAAGCGCTTCGGGGGGGAGGGGACCAGCAAGAGACCCAGTACTTC
TRBV7-8,TRBJ2-1,.,.,CASSQARGGNQFF,TGTGCCAGCAGCCAGGCGAGAGGAGGTAATCAGTTCTTC
TRBV4-1,TRBJ1-1,.,.,CASSQGFQNTEAFF,TGCGCCAGCAGCCAAGGGTTCCAGAACACTGAAGCTTTCTTT
TRBV15,TRBJ2-5,many,.,CATSRDGQGGETQYF,TGTGCCACCAGCAGAGATGGGCAGGGTGGAGAGACCCAGTACTTC
TRBV4-3,TRBJ2-2,.,.,CASSPSRGAGELFF,TGCGCCAGCAGCCCCAGCAGAGGGGCCGGGGAGCTGTTTTTT
TRBV4-1,TRBJ1-6,.,.,CASSQEDGVISLHF,TGCGCCAGCAGCCAAGAGGACGGTGTGATTTCCCTCCACTTT